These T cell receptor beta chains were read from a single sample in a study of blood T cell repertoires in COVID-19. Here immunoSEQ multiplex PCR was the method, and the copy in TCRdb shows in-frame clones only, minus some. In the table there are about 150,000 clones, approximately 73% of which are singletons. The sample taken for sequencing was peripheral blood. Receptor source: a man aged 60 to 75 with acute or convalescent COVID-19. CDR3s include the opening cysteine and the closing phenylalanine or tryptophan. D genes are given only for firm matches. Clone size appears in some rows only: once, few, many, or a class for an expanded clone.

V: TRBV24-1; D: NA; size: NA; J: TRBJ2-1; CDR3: CATGGNNEQFF; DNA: TGTGCCACCGGGGGGAACAATGAGCAGTTCTTC
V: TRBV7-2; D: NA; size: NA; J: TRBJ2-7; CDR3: CAQRQGAWETAYEQYF; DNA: TGTGCCCAGCGCCAAGGGGCTTGGGAAACTGCCTACGAGCAGTACTTC
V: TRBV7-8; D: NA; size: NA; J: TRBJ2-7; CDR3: CASSLKSGFSYEQYF; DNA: TGTGCCAGCAGCCTAAAGAGCGGGTTCTCCTACGAGCAGTACTTC
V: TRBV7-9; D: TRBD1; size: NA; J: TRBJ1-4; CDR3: CASSLGQGAVNEKLFF; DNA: TGTGCCAGCAGCTTAGGACAGGGGGCGGTGAATGAAAAACTGTTTTTT
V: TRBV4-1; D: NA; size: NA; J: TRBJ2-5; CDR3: CASSQVGGETQYF; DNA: TGCGCCAGCAGCCAGGTGGGGGGAGAGACCCAGTACTTC
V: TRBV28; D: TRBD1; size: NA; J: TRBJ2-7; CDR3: CASTRIPGTGGAEQYF; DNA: TGTGCCAGCACCAGAATCCCCGGGACAGGGGGCGCCGAGCAGTACTTC
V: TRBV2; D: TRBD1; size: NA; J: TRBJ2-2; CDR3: CASSETLQGAGGELFF; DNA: TGTGCCAGCAGTGAAACCTTACAGGGGGCGGGCGGGGAGCTGTTTTTT
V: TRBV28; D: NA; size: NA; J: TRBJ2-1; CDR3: CASSFDMRGGNEQFF; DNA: TGTGCCAGCAGTTTCGATATGAGAGGGGGCAATGAGCAGTTCTTC
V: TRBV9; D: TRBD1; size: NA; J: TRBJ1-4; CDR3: CASSLTGGNEKLFF; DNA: TGTGCCAGCAGCTTAACAGGGGGGAATGAAAAACTGTTTTTT
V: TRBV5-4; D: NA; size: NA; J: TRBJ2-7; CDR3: CASSLTGRGEQYF; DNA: TGTGCCAGCAGCTTGACCGGACGGGGGGAGCAGTACTTC
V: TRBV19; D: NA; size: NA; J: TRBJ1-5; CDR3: CASSIRQPNQPQHF; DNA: TGTGCCAGTAGTATTCGACAGCCCAATCAGCCCCAGCATTTT
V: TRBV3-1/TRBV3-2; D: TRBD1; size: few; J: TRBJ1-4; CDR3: CASSRQGTNEKLFF; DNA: TGTGCCAGCAGCCGACAGGGAACTAATGAAAAACTGTTTTTT
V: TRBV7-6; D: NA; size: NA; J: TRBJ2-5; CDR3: CASSPRTGGKETQYF; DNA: TGTGCCAGCAGCCCTCGGACAGGCGGGAAAGAGACCCAGTACTTC
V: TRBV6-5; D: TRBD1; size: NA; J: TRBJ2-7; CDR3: CASSSGQGASYEQYF; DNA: TGTGCCAGCAGTTCCGGACAGGGAGCCTCCTACGAGCAGTACTTC
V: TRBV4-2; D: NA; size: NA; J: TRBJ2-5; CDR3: CASTNLYRGPQETQYF; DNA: TGTGCCAGCACGAATCTATACCGCGGGCCCCAAGAGACCCAGTACTTC
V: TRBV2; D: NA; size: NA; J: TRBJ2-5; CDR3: CASSAKETQYF; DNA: TGTGCCAGCAGTGCCAAAGAGACCCAGTACTTC
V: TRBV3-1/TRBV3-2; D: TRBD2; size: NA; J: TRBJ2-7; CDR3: CASSQGASGSRPYEQYF; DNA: TGTGCCAGCAGCCAAGGGGCAAGCGGGAGCAGACCGTACGAGCAGTACTTC
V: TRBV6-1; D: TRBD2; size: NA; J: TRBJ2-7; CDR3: CASSEPGLAAAYEQYF; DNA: TGTGCCAGCAGTGAACCCGGGCTAGCGGCCGCCTACGAGCAGTACTTC
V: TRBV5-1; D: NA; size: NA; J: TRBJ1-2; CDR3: CASTAGGLGANYGYTF; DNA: TGCGCCAGCACCGCGGGGGGCTTGGGGGCTAACTATGGCTACACCTTC
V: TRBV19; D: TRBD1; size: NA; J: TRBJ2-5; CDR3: CASSIQQGNPRETQYF; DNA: TGTGCCAGTAGTATACAACAGGGGAACCCCAGGGAGACCCAGTACTTC
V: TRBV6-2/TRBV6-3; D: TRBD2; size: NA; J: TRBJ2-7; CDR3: CASSYSRSGSGYEQYF; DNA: TGTGCCAGCAGTTATTCCCGTAGCGGGAGCGGCTACGAGCAGTACTTC
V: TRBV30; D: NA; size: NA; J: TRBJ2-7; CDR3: CAWTGGPNYEQYF; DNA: TGTGCCTGGACCGGGGGTCCGAACTACGAGCAGTACTTC
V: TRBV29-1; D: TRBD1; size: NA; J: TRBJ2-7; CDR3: CSVARDRGRYEQYF; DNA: TGCAGCGTTGCCCGGGACAGGGGGCGCTACGAGCAGTACTTC
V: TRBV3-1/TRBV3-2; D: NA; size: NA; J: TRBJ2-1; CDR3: CASSVGANGEQFF; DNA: TGTGCCAGCAGCGTGGGGGCGAACGGTGAGCAGTTCTTC
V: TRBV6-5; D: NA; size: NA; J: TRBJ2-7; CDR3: CASSYYPGGSSYEQYF; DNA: TGTGCCAGCAGTTACTACCCCGGAGGTTCTTCCTACGAGCAGTACTTC
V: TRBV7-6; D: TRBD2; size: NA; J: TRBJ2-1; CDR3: CASSWNSGGAYNEQFF; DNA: TGTGCCAGCAGCTGGAATAGCGGGGGCGCCTACAATGAGCAGTTCTTC
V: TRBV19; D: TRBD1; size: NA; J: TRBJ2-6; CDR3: CASSPGQTGANVLTF; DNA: TGTGCCAGTAGTCCGGGACAGACTGGGGCCAACGTCCTGACTTTC